This TCR beta chain comes out of a study of vaccination and CD4 T cells after COVID-19. About the research overall: Participants were given two doses of BNT162b2 or mRNA-1273 vaccine.

Whole-study results and caveats: Analysis covered relatively few convalescent patients and lacked any early post-infection timepoints.

The germline CDR1 and CDR2 sequences are MNHNS and SASEGT. Trimming stripped 8 bases from V and 3 bases from J, with 8 bases between. This CDR3 has 12 residues. Cultured CD4+ T cell DNA underwent sequencing with the Oncomine TCR Beta short-read assay. Investigators isolated genomic DNA from cultured CD4+ T cells. MiXCR, applied by TCRdb to the PCR reads, yields one record per CDR3 protein. The data hold nearly 20,000 distinct CDR3 sequences, with over 60% observed a single time. Treatment meaning: 10-day PBMC culture with coronavirus spike peptide pools or control peptides (ViraFEST assay). With respect to this clonotype: The antigen remains undetermined.

The receptor was isolated from a human donor who received a COVID-19 vaccine. The gene calls are TRBV6-1 and TRBJ2-1; D is unclear. The specimen was CD4+ T cells from blood, cultured in vitro, collected after SARS-CoV-2 vaccination. CDR3 DNA sequence: TGTGCCAGCGGGTTTTTCTACAATGAGCAGTTCTTC. This gives the protein CASGFFYNEQFF.